This TCR beta chain was sequenced in a study of beta chain features in type 1 diabetes. Study-wide findings and caveats: People with Type 1 diabetes carried modestly yet significantly shorter TCRB CDR3s in all four CD4+ subsets.

Of note for this clone: What it recognizes is unknown.

Since all of the isolated RNA was reverse transcribed, expressed TCRB transcripts were what got sequenced. TCRdb keeps only in-frame clones here, not all; method: immunoSEQ multiplex PCR. The sample holds 300,000 to 450,000 clones; about 12% are singletons and the top ten take approximately 0.01%. This CDR3 contains 14 residues. Trimming took 7 bases from V and 7 from J; bases not matched to a gene: 5. Germline V gene data show CDR1 as MDHEN and CDR2 as SYDVKM. Sequencing input: naive CD4+ T cells from blood. This chain links TRBV28 with TRBJ2-1; TRBD2 matches at 12 bases. The receptor comes from a woman between 18 and 30 years old with type 1 diabetes. CDR3 region: CASTSGRVTNEQFF. In nucleotides, the CDR3 is TGTGCCAGCACTAGCGGGAGGGTTACAAATGAGCAGTTCTTC.